This is a list of T cell receptor beta chains from one sample in a study of cytomegalovirus exposure and HLA in healthy donors. This table comes from immunoSEQ multiplex PCR, and its TCRdb copy is limited to in-frame clones, with some not included. The top ten clones hold around 3.8% of a sample with 80,000 to 130,000 clones, 76% of them seen once. Sequenced material: PBMCs. The receptors derive from a woman between 45 and 60 years old in good health and CMV-seropositive. Both conserved end residues are part of each CDR3. A D gene is named only where the DNA matches it firmly. Size values are once, few and many counts, or a class for expanded clones, and some rows have none.

CDR3 length: 14
clone size: NA
D gene: TRBD1
J gene: TRBJ1-2
V gene: TRBV14
CDR3 DNA: TGTGCCAGCAGCCTCACGGACAGGGTTAATGGCTACACCTTC
CDR3 protein: CASSLTDRVNGYTF

CDR3 length: 13
clone size: NA
D gene: TRBD1
J gene: TRBJ2-7
V gene: TRBV25-1
CDR3 DNA: TGTGCCAGCACCGGGACAGGGCTTTACGAGCAGTACTTC
CDR3 protein: CASTGTGLYEQYF

CDR3 length: 14
clone size: NA
D gene: NA
J gene: TRBJ1-1
V gene: TRBV14
CDR3 DNA: TGTGCCAGCAGCCATACAGCGGGGGGGACTGAAGCTTTCTTT
CDR3 protein: CASSHTAGGTEAFF

CDR3 length: 14
clone size: NA
D gene: TRBD2
J gene: TRBJ2-7
V gene: TRBV29-1
CDR3 DNA: TGCAGCGTTGAGGGACTAGCGGGAGCCTACGAGCAGTACTTC
CDR3 protein: CSVEGLAGAYEQYF

CDR3 length: 14
clone size: NA
D gene: TRBD1
J gene: TRBJ1-1
V gene: TRBV15
CDR3 DNA: TGTGCCACCAGCATAAGGACAGGGAAGACTGAAGCTTTCTTT
CDR3 protein: CATSIRTGKTEAFF

CDR3 length: 13
clone size: NA
D gene: NA
J gene: TRBJ1-2
V gene: TRBV29-1
CDR3 DNA: TGCAGCGTTAATACACAGGCTTCGCTATCCTACACCTTC
CDR3 protein: CSVNTQASLSYTF

CDR3 length: 14
clone size: NA
D gene: NA
J gene: TRBJ1-1
V gene: TRBV2
CDR3 DNA: TGTGCCAGCAGTGTTTCTATAAGGACTTCTGAAGCTTTCTTT
CDR3 protein: CASSVSIRTSEAFF

CDR3 length: 14
clone size: few
D gene: NA
J gene: TRBJ2-7
V gene: TRBV5-8
CDR3 DNA: TGTGCCAGCAGCACAGGGTCAACCTTCTACGAGCAGTACTTC
CDR3 protein: CASSTGSTFYEQYF

CDR3 length: 13
clone size: NA
D gene: NA
J gene: TRBJ1-5
V gene: TRBV19
CDR3 DNA: TGTGCCACCCAGTGGGCCGGCAATCAGCCCCAGCATTTT
CDR3 protein: CATQWAGNQPQHF

CDR3 length: 16
clone size: NA
D gene: TRBD2
J gene: TRBJ2-2
V gene: TRBV9
CDR3 DNA: TGTGCCAGCAGCGTAGGGGCTAGCGGTAACACCGGGGAGCTGTTTTTT
CDR3 protein: CASSVGASGNTGELFF

CDR3 length: 13
clone size: NA
D gene: NA
J gene: TRBJ2-7
V gene: TRBV18
CDR3 DNA: TGTGCCAGCTCACCGGTTTCACAGAACGAGCAGTACTTC
CDR3 protein: CASSPVSQNEQYF

CDR3 length: 16
clone size: few
D gene: NA
J gene: TRBJ1-6
V gene: TRBV4-2
CDR3 DNA: TGTGCCAGCAAGGAGGAACGCAGAGCCTATAATTCACCCCTCCACTTT
CDR3 protein: CASKEERRAYNSPLHF

CDR3 length: 10
clone size: NA
D gene: TRBD1
J gene: TRBJ1-1
V gene: TRBV20-1
CDR3 DNA: TGCAGTGCCCGGGACAGCGAAGCTTTCTTT
CDR3 protein: CSARDSEAFF

CDR3 length: 16
clone size: NA
D gene: NA
J gene: TRBJ2-2
V gene: TRBV12-5
CDR3 DNA: TGTGCTAGTGGTTTGATACCGTCGGTGGGGGGCGGGGAGCTGTTTTTT
CDR3 protein: CASGLIPSVGGGELFF

CDR3 length: 16
clone size: NA
D gene: NA
J gene: TRBJ2-5
V gene: TRBV11-2
CDR3 DNA: TGTGCCAGCAGTTACAGTACGGACAGTAATGGGGAGACCCAGTACTTC
CDR3 protein: CASSYSTDSNGETQYF

CDR3 length: 15
clone size: NA
D gene: TRBD1
J gene: TRBJ1-3
V gene: TRBV15
CDR3 DNA: TGTGCCACCAGCAGAGAGGACAGGTCTGGAAACACCATATATTTT
CDR3 protein: CATSREDRSGNTIYF

CDR3 length: 15
clone size: NA
D gene: TRBD2
J gene: TRBJ2-3
V gene: TRBV11-2
CDR3 DNA: TGTGCCAGCAGCTCTAGCGGGAGGAGCACAGATACGCAGTATTTT
CDR3 protein: CASSSSGRSTDTQYF

CDR3 length: 17
clone size: NA
D gene: TRBD2
J gene: TRBJ2-3
V gene: TRBV5-4
CDR3 DNA: TGTGCCAGCAGCTCGGGCGGGACTAGCGGGGTAACAGATACGCAGTATTTT
CDR3 protein: CASSSGGTSGVTDTQYF

CDR3 length: 18
clone size: NA
D gene: NA
J gene: TRBJ2-3
V gene: TRBV5-1
CDR3 DNA: TGCGCCAGCAGCTTGGAGGCGTGGGGTGGCGGGGGCACAGATACGCAGTATTTT
CDR3 protein: CASSLEAWGGGGTDTQYF

CDR3 length: 15
clone size: once
D gene: NA
J gene: TRBJ2-1
V gene: TRBV4-1
CDR3 DNA: TGCGCCAGCAGTCTCGGACAGGGAGGGGGCAATGAGCAGTTCTTC
CDR3 protein: CASSLGQGGGNEQFF

CDR3 length: 14
clone size: NA
D gene: TRBD1
J gene: TRBJ2-5
V gene: TRBV5-1
CDR3 DNA: TGCGCCAGCAGCCTCCGGGACAGCGACGAGACCCAGTACTTC
CDR3 protein: CASSLRDSDETQYF

CDR3 length: 16
clone size: NA
D gene: TRBD2
J gene: TRBJ2-1
V gene: TRBV6-6
CDR3 DNA: TGTGCCAGCAGAGCGACCGGGACTAGCGGCCACAATGAGCAGTTCTTC
CDR3 protein: CASRATGTSGHNEQFF

CDR3 length: 17
clone size: once
D gene: NA
J gene: TRBJ1-4
V gene: TRBV6-1
CDR3 DNA: TGTGCCAGCAGTGAAACTAAGGGAAGGGGCCTTAATGAAAAACTGTTTTTT
CDR3 protein: CASSETKGRGLNEKLFF

CDR3 length: 15
clone size: NA
D gene: TRBD2
J gene: TRBJ2-1
V gene: TRBV30
CDR3 DNA: TGTGCCTGGAGTATAGGTAGCGGGAGGTACAATGAGCAGTTCTTC
CDR3 protein: CAWSIGSGRYNEQFF

CDR3 length: 15
clone size: NA
D gene: TRBD2
J gene: TRBJ2-5
V gene: TRBV7-9
CDR3 DNA: TGTGCCAGCAGCTCACTAGCGGGGTACCAAGAGACCCAGTACTTC
CDR3 protein: CASSSLAGYQETQYF

CDR3 length: 15
clone size: NA
D gene: NA
J gene: TRBJ2-1
V gene: TRBV19
CDR3 DNA: TGTGCCAGTAGTATAGCCCGTGTGTTTGTCCATGAGCAGTTCTTC
CDR3 protein: CASSIARVFVHEQFF

CDR3 length: 12
clone size: NA
D gene: NA
J gene: TRBJ1-2
V gene: TRBV7-2
CDR3 DNA: TGTGCCAGCAGCTTAGAACCTAATGGCTACACCTTC
CDR3 protein: CASSLEPNGYTF

CDR3 length: 16
clone size: NA
D gene: TRBD1
J gene: TRBJ1-5
V gene: TRBV7-9
CDR3 DNA: TGTGCCAGCAGCTTAGGACAGGGTCCGTTGAATCAGCCCCAGCATTTT
CDR3 protein: CASSLGQGPLNQPQHF

CDR3 length: 15
clone size: NA
D gene: NA
J gene: TRBJ1-2
V gene: TRBV7-9
CDR3 DNA: TGTGCCAGCAGCTTAGCGTTACAGACTAACTATGGCTACACCTTC
CDR3 protein: CASSLALQTNYGYTF

CDR3 length: 17
clone size: few
D gene: TRBD1
J gene: TRBJ1-6
V gene: TRBV5-1
CDR3 DNA: TGCGCCAGCAGTGAGACAGGGACTCCGACGGGCTGGTCACCCCTCCACTTT
CDR3 protein: CASSETGTPTGWSPLHF

CDR3 length: 13
clone size: NA
D gene: NA
J gene: TRBJ2-1
V gene: TRBV6-5
CDR3 DNA: TGTGCCAGCAGCCCCACAGAGCTCAATGAGCAGTTCTTC
CDR3 protein: CASSPTELNEQFF

CDR3 length: 13
clone size: NA
D gene: NA
J gene: TRBJ1-1
V gene: TRBV27
CDR3 DNA: TGTGCCAGCAGTTCCCCGGGGGACACTGAAGCTTTCTTT
CDR3 protein: CASSSPGDTEAFF

CDR3 length: 15
clone size: NA
D gene: TRBD1
J gene: TRBJ1-4
V gene: TRBV9
CDR3 DNA: TGTGCCAGCAGCGTAGAGGGGACAGCGGATGAAAAACTGTTTTTT
CDR3 protein: CASSVEGTADEKLFF

CDR3 length: 17
clone size: NA
D gene: TRBD1
J gene: TRBJ1-3
V gene: TRBV7-9
CDR3 DNA: TGTGCCAGCAGCCACCCGTCTGAGGGGGCAGAAGAAAACACCATATATTTT
CDR3 protein: CASSHPSEGAEENTIYF

CDR3 length: 15
clone size: few
D gene: NA
J gene: TRBJ2-1
V gene: TRBV5-4
CDR3 DNA: TGTGCCAGCAGCCACCCTACGGACAGCGACAATGAGCAGTTCTTC
CDR3 protein: CASSHPTDSDNEQFF

CDR3 length: 15
clone size: NA
D gene: TRBD1
J gene: TRBJ2-5
V gene: TRBV5-1
CDR3 DNA: TGCGCCAGCAGCTTGGGGGACAGGGTGGAAGAGACCCAGTACTTC
CDR3 protein: CASSLGDRVEETQYF

CDR3 length: 18
clone size: NA
D gene: TRBD2
J gene: TRBJ2-1
V gene: TRBV23-1
CDR3 DNA: TGCGCCAGCATCCCGCGGGGGGAGAGGGGAAAAGAGGGGAATGAGCAGTTCTTC
CDR3 protein: CASIPRGERGKEGNEQFF

CDR3 length: 14
clone size: NA
D gene: TRBD2
J gene: TRBJ2-7
V gene: TRBV10-3
CDR3 DNA: TGTGCCATCAGTGGACTAGCGGGAGCCCCCGAGCAGTACTTC
CDR3 protein: CAISGLAGAPEQYF

CDR3 length: 14
clone size: NA
D gene: NA
J gene: TRBJ2-7
V gene: TRBV5-6
CDR3 DNA: TGTGCCAGCAGCTTGGGTCGGTACTCCTACGAGCAGTACTTC
CDR3 protein: CASSLGRYSYEQYF

CDR3 length: 14
clone size: few
D gene: TRBD1
J gene: TRBJ1-2
V gene: TRBV27
CDR3 DNA: TGTGCCAGCAGTTTATCTCCAGGGGGCTATGGCTACACCTTC
CDR3 protein: CASSLSPGGYGYTF

CDR3 length: 15
clone size: NA
D gene: TRBD1
J gene: TRBJ2-3
V gene: TRBV2
CDR3 DNA: TGTGCCAGCAGTGAACAGGGGGATTTAACAGATACGCAGTATTTT
CDR3 protein: CASSEQGDLTDTQYF

CDR3 length: 15
clone size: NA
D gene: NA
J gene: TRBJ1-3
V gene: TRBV30
CDR3 DNA: TGTGCCTGGAGTCCTGACAGTCGCTCTGGAAACACCATATATTTT
CDR3 protein: CAWSPDSRSGNTIYF

CDR3 length: 13
clone size: once
D gene: NA
J gene: TRBJ1-5
V gene: TRBV7-2
CDR3 DNA: TGTGCCAGCAGCTTAGCGGAGAATCAGCCCCAGCATTTT
CDR3 protein: CASSLAENQPQHF

CDR3 length: 12
clone size: NA
D gene: NA
J gene: TRBJ1-1
V gene: TRBV7-2
CDR3 DNA: TGTGCCAGCAGCCCCGGTAGTCTTGAAGCTTTCTTT
CDR3 protein: CASSPGSLEAFF

CDR3 length: 14
clone size: NA
D gene: TRBD1
J gene: TRBJ2-7
V gene: TRBV6-6
CDR3 DNA: TGTGCCAGCAGTAGGGGACAGCTAAACTACGAGCAGTACTTC
CDR3 protein: CASSRGQLNYEQYF

CDR3 length: 14
clone size: NA
D gene: NA
J gene: TRBJ2-7
V gene: TRBV29-1
CDR3 DNA: TGCAGCGTTGGCGGTGGGGGCGGTGCCTACGAGCAGTACTTC
CDR3 protein: CSVGGGGGAYEQYF

CDR3 length: 14
clone size: NA
D gene: TRBD1
J gene: TRBJ2-1
V gene: TRBV4-1
CDR3 DNA: TGCGCCAGCAGCTCCCGGACAGGGGGCAATGAGCAGTTCTTC
CDR3 protein: CASSSRTGGNEQFF

CDR3 length: 15
clone size: once
D gene: TRBD1
J gene: TRBJ1-4
V gene: TRBV7-9
CDR3 DNA: TGTTCCAGCAGCTTAGGTCGACAGGGCGACGAAAAACTGTTTTTT
CDR3 protein: CSSSLGRQGDEKLFF

CDR3 length: 16
clone size: NA
D gene: TRBD2
J gene: TRBJ2-7
V gene: TRBV14
CDR3 DNA: TGTGCCAGCAGCCGTCCTCTAGCGGGGGGCCCTTCTGAGCAGTACTTC
CDR3 protein: CASSRPLAGGPSEQYF

CDR3 length: 16
clone size: NA
D gene: NA
J gene: TRBJ2-6
V gene: TRBV11-2
CDR3 DNA: TGTGCCAGCAGCTTGCTTTACGGCTCTGGGGCCAACGTCCTGACTTTC
CDR3 protein: CASSLLYGSGANVLTF

CDR3 length: 17
clone size: once
D gene: NA
J gene: TRBJ1-1
V gene: TRBV5-1
CDR3 DNA: TGCGCCAGCAGCTCGACAGGCCTACGGAGTATGAACACTGAAGCTTTCTTT
CDR3 protein: CASSSTGLRSMNTEAFF

CDR3 length: 15
clone size: NA
D gene: TRBD1
J gene: TRBJ1-6
V gene: TRBV27
CDR3 DNA: TGTGCCAGCAGTTTATCGACAGGGTTGGGGTCACCCCTCCACTTT
CDR3 protein: CASSLSTGLGSPLHF

CDR3 length: 14
clone size: NA
D gene: TRBD1
J gene: TRBJ1-1
V gene: TRBV19
CDR3 DNA: TGTGCCAGTAGCTGGACAGGGGGTAACACTGAAGCTTTCTTT
CDR3 protein: CASSWTGGNTEAFF

CDR3 length: 15
clone size: NA
D gene: NA
J gene: TRBJ1-1
V gene: TRBV5-1
CDR3 DNA: TGCGCCAGCAGCTTTACGCAGGCAGGGAACACTGAAGCTTTCTTT
CDR3 protein: CASSFTQAGNTEAFF

CDR3 length: 16
clone size: NA
D gene: NA
J gene: TRBJ2-1
V gene: TRBV14
CDR3 DNA: TGTGCCAGCAGCCAAGGGCGGGACCTCTCCTACAATGAGCAGTTCTTC
CDR3 protein: CASSQGRDLSYNEQFF